The 18 T cell receptor beta chains below all came from one sample that was sequenced in a study of cytomegalovirus exposure and HLA in healthy donors (dated by TCRdb to about 2017). Libraries were prepared through the immunoSEQ multiplex PCR assay. A mixture of 60 forward primers for TCR Vbeta segments and 13 reverse primers for TCR Jbeta segments was used in the multiplex PCR. TCRdb took this table from immuneACCESS and kept in-frame rearrangements with V and J called. Such tables lack part of the clones; where checked against another copy, unresolved V genes explain under half of the gap, and the rest is unexplained. Within this sample are roughly 90,000 clones, with about four fifths of them counted one time only. Of the sample, 3% to 3.5% falls within the top ten clones. The sample comprised PBMCs. These receptors all come from a man aged 25-40 years in good health and CMV-seropositive.

Notes on this clone: Germline and junction disagree at one end, which may indicate a read error. V and J are TRBV10-3 and TRBJ2-3; weak D call: TRBD1 (6 bases). Germline loops: CDR1 ENHRY, CDR2 SYGVKD. The CDR3 length is 16 residues. The CDR3 protein is CASSLDSGHYTDTQYF. In nucleotides, the CDR3 is TGTGCCAGCAGTCTAGACTCGGGACATTACACAGATACGCAGTATTTT.

This clone was seen just once. The chain is built from TRBV5-5 and TRBJ1-5, with 11 nucleotides matching TRBD1. Germline lookup yields CDR1 SGHKS and CDR2 YYEKEE (reference sequence). The CDR3 sequence is 18 residues long. V trimming: 0 bases; J trimming: 5 bases; junction bases outside the gene matches: 10. The CDR3 loop reads CASSLAHGTGGLDQPQHF. CDR3 bases: TGTGCCAGCAGCTTGGCCCACGGGACAGGGGGATTGGATCAGCCCCAGCATTTT.

CDR3 sequence reads: CASSMGTASGANEKLFF. The DNA for the CDR3 is TGTGCCAGTAGTATGGGGACGGCGAGCGGGGCTAATGAAAAACTGTTTTTT. The rearrangement joins TRBV19 to TRBJ1-4; D possibly corresponds to TRBD1 (5 bases). CDR3 length: 17 amino acids. V lost 3 bases and J 3 bases, leaving 17 bases between the germline ends. Germline CDR1 reads LNHDA; CDR2 reads SQIVND (reference sequence).

This clone appeared a few times. The chain couples TRBV5-4 to TRBJ1-1; the match to TRBD1 covers 7 bases. The CDR3 sequence is 16 residues long. CDR1 is SGHNT, CDR2 YYREEE, per germline (reference sequence). The ends lost 2 bases at V and 5 bases at J; junction bases unmatched: 12. CDR3 sequence reads: CASSFRSVRGNTEAFF. CDR3 nucleotide sequence: TGTGCCAGCAGCTTTAGGTCAGTCAGGGGGAATACTGAAGCTTTCTTT.

J is TRBJ1-2 and V is TRBV27; a weak D match, TRBD1 (6 bases). CDR3 length: 13 amino acids. V lost 6 bases, J lost 2 bases, and 10 bases lay in between. CDR1 and CDR2 from the germline V gene are MNHEY and SMNVEV (reference sequence). CDR3 coding DNA: TGTGCCAGCAGGTCCACAGGGAACTATGGCTACACCTTC. As protein: CASRSTGNYGYTF.

This clone came up a few times. Here the CDR3 DNA reads TGTGCCAGTAGTATAAGCGGGGGTCAGCCCCAGCATTTT. Translating gives CASSISGGQPQHF. The chain recombines TRBV19 with TRBJ1-5; D perhaps matches TRBD1 (5 bases). This CDR3 contains 13 residues. CDR1 is LNHDA, CDR2 SQIVND, per germline (reference sequence). V dropped 2 bases and J dropped 6 bases, with 8 bases sitting between them.

On this clone: Sequence at one end of the junction differs from germline and may be a read error. The chain uses TRBV5-6 and TRBJ2-2; the match to TRBD1 covers 8 bases. Germline CDR1 is SGHDT and CDR2 is YYEEEE. The CDR3 covers 15 residues. The CDR3 spells CASSGGQANTGELFF. The CDR3 DNA sequence: TGTGCCAGCAGCGGGGGACAGGCGAATACCGGGGAGCTGTTTTTT.

In its sample, this clone was seen a few times. V usage is TRBV14 and J usage is TRBJ2-5; D uncertain. The germline gives CDR1 SGHDN, CDR2 FVKESK. V lost 1 base, J lost 5 bases, and 14 bases lay in between. The CDR3 extends over 15 amino acids. The CDR3 coding sequence is TGTGCCAGCAGCCAAGGTGAAGCCCGAGAGGAGACCCAGTACTTC. Translated, it gives CASSQGEAREETQYF.

This chain uses TRBV28 with TRBJ1-2; D may be TRBD1 (6 bases). V lost 2 bases, J lost 8 bases, and 18 bases lay in between. There are 15 residues in the CDR3. The germline gives CDR1 MDHEN, CDR2 SYDVKM. The CDR3 reads CASSLRGSGASGYTF. CDR3 in DNA: TGTGCCAGCAGTTTAAGGGGTTCAGGGGCTTCGGGCTACACCTTC.

V usage is TRBV9 and J usage is TRBJ2-5; 8 nucleotides line up with TRBD2. This CDR3 comprises 14 residues. Germline V CDR1 and CDR2: SGDLS, YYNGEE. Unmatched junction bases numbered 2, after V lost 0 bases and J lost 4 bases. CDR3 sequence (DNA): TGTGCCAGCAGCGTAGGGACTAGCAGAGAGACCCAGTACTTC. Amino acids: CASSVGTSRETQYF.

The chain links TRBV4-2 to TRBJ2-5, with 7 nucleotides matching TRBD2. CDR1 is LGHNA and CDR2 is YNFKEQ in the germline V gene. This CDR3 spans 15 amino acids. V lost 1 base and J lost 5; bases outside the gene matches: 7. DNA of the CDR3: TGTGCCAGCAGCCAAGGTCTGGGTAGCGGGGAGACCCAGTACTTC. This codes for CASSQGLGSGETQYF.

The chain couples TRBV5-4 to TRBJ2-1; maybe TRBD2 (6 bases). The CDR3 has 13 residues. V was clipped by 3 bases and J by 5 bases, with 9 bases between them. Germline V CDR1 and CDR2: SGHNT, YYREEE (reference sequence). The DNA of the CDR3 is TGTGCCAGCAGCTATAGCGGTGACAATGAGCAGTTCTTC. As protein: CASSYSGDNEQFF.

The V call is TRBV19, the J call TRBJ1-5, with 7 bases matching TRBD1. V lost 5 bases, J lost 7 bases, and 5 bases stayed unmatched. The CDR3 is 13 residues long. Germline V gene data show CDR1 as LNHDA and CDR2 as SQIVND (reference sequence). Here the CDR3 reads CASSATQGQPQHF. Written as DNA, the CDR3 is TGTGCCAGTAGTGCTACACAGGGGCAGCCCCAGCATTTT.

The chain carries TRBV12-5 and TRBJ1-1; possible D gene TRBD1, 5 bases. The germline gives CDR1 LGHNT, CDR2 FRNRAP. Deletions cut 6 bases from V and 0 bases from J, with 8 bases between. This CDR3 has 13 amino acids. The DNA of the CDR3 is TGTGCTAGTGGCAGGGAAGTGAACACTGAAGCTTTCTTT. It translates to CASGREVNTEAFF.

V and J are TRBV9 and TRBJ2-1; 7 nucleotides agree with TRBD2. Trimming removed 3 bases from V and 7 bases from J; junction bases left unmatched: 7. CDR3 length equals 14 residues. Germline loops: CDR1 SGDLS, CDR2 YYNGEE. The CDR3 DNA reads TGTGCCAGCAGCGGTAGCGGGCCGGCGAATGAGCAGTTCTTC. Translating gives CASSGSGPANEQFF.

V and J are TRBV5-6 and TRBJ1-4; D uncertain. CDR1 SGHDT and CDR2 YYEEEE come from the germline V gene. This CDR3 is 14 amino acids long. V lost 3 bases, J lost 8 bases, and 14 bases lay in between. CDR3 region: CASSYLPGVEKLFF. CDR3 coding DNA: TGTGCCAGCAGCTACTTGCCCGGGGTAGAAAAACTGTTTTTT.

This rearrangement joins TRBV6-5 to TRBJ1-1, with D maybe TRBD1 (6 bases). Germline CDR1 and CDR2: MNHEY and SVGAGI. CDR3 size: 14 residues. The V end lost 4 bases, the J end lost 1 base, and 10 bases lay between the germline ends. CDR3 amino acids: CASSSGQQNTEAFF. The DNA for the CDR3 is TGTGCCAGCAGTTCCGGACAGCAGAACACTGAAGCTTTCTTT.

The chain employs TRBV5-1 and TRBJ2-1, with TRBD1 matching 7 bases. The germline V gene encodes CDR1 SGHRS and CDR2 YFSETQ. CDR3 length: 14 residues. The V and J ends lost 4 bases and 9 bases, in that order; junction bases with no gene match: 10. The CDR3 loop reads CASSRPVDRAEQFF. Written as DNA, the CDR3 is TGCGCCAGCAGCCGCCCCGTAGACAGGGCTGAGCAGTTCTTC.